A selection of T cell receptor beta chains follows, all from one sample in a study of shared clonotypes between healthy human individuals. The table came from immunoSEQ multiplex PCR; TCRdb's copy has only in-frame clones and leaves some out. The table has about 2.3 million clones, around 93% seen once. The sequenced sample was naive CD4+ T cells from PBMCs. The receptors come from a man between 18 and 35 years old in good health. Some clones in this sample may be carry-over from other donors' samples. CDR3s include the opening cysteine and the closing phenylalanine or tryptophan. The D gene is left open where the match is weak. Size tells how often a clone was seen (once, few, many) or the class of an expanded clone, and some rows leave it out.

v_gene	j_gene	d_gene	abundance	CDR3nt	CDR3aa
TRBV29-1	TRBJ2-5	-	-	TGCAGCGTCAACAGAGGGGAGACCCAGTACTTC	CSVNRGETQYF
TRBV30	TRBJ2-7	TRBD1	-	TGTGCCTGGTCTTCGGACAGGGGGGACGGGCAGTACTTC	CAWSSDRGDGQYF
TRBV19	TRBJ1-1	-	-	TGTGCCAGTAGTATTGGTCCAGGGCCGAACACTGAAGCTTTCTTT	CASSIGPGPNTEAFF
TRBV5-1	TRBJ1-2	-	-	TGCGCCAGCAGCTTGGGGGGAACCGACAACTATGGCTACACCTTC	CASSLGGTDNYGYTF
TRBV2	TRBJ2-4	TRBD1	-	TGTGCCAGCACCCGGGACAGTATAAACATTCAGTACTTC	CASTRDSINIQYF
TRBV7-8	TRBJ1-5	-	-	TGTGCCAGCAGCTTAACGACTGGGGTCGATCAGCCCCAGCATTTT	CASSLTTGVDQPQHF
TRBV5-1	TRBJ1-2	TRBD1	-	TGCGCCAGCAGCCTGGGTGCCTTGGGACAGGGGACGACCGGCTACACCTTC	CASSLGALGQGTTGYTF
TRBV7-9	TRBJ2-5	TRBD1	-	TGTGCCAGCAGCAAACACCCTGGGGGAACAGGGGAAGAGACCCAGTACTTC	CASSKHPGGTGEETQYF
TRBV28	TRBJ2-2	-	once	TGTGCCAGCACCCTTTTTCGTACCAACACCGGGGAGCTGTTTTTT	CASTLFRTNTGELFF
TRBV15	TRBJ1-1	-	-	TGTGCCACCAGCAGCCAGGGATACACTGAAGCTTTCTTT	CATSSQGYTEAFF
TRBV15	TRBJ2-7	TRBD1	-	TGTGCCACCAGCAGAGATCGTAGAGGGGGCGGTGGAGGCGAGCAGTACTTC	CATSRDRRGGGGGEQYF
TRBV4-1	TRBJ1-5	-	-	TGCGCCAGCAGCCAAGACAGGGCTGATCAGCCCCAGCATTTT	CASSQDRADQPQHF
TRBV5-1	TRBJ1-1	-	-	TGCGCCAGCAGCCCGGAGACAGGCGGCACTGAAGCTTTCTTT	CASSPETGGTEAFF
TRBV11-1	TRBJ1-2	TRBD1	-	TGTGCCAGCAGCCGGGTTGACAGGGGGACCGCCGCGGGTGGCTACACCTTC	CASSRVDRGTAAGGYTF
TRBV5-4	TRBJ2-1	TRBD2	-	TGTGCCAGCAGCCCGGGAGGTGGCGGGGGTTACAATGAGCAGTTCTTC	CASSPGGGGGYNEQFF
TRBV4-3	TRBJ2-7	TRBD1	-	TGCGCCAGCAGCCGGGGACAGTTACCGTTCTCCGAGCAGTACTTC	CASSRGQLPFSEQYF
TRBV28	TRBJ2-7	TRBD2	-	TGTGCCAGCAGTTTAACTGCGGGAGGGGGAGGCTCCTACGAGCAGTACTTC	CASSLTAGGGGSYEQYF
TRBV28	TRBJ2-7	-	-	TGTGCCAGCAGTTCGGCTGGATCCGCGGGATATGGCGAGCAGTACTTC	CASSSAGSAGYGEQYF
TRBV28	TRBJ2-7	-	-	TGTGCCAGCAGTTTAAAGGGAGGTTCAATCTACGAGCAGTACTTC	CASSLKGGSIYEQYF
TRBV5-6	TRBJ2-1	-	-	TGTGCCAGCAGCCCTGGGACTGGAGAAACCTACAATGAGCAGTTCTTC	CASSPGTGETYNEQFF
TRBV28	TRBJ1-5	-	-	TGTGCCAGCAGTCCACCAGGGACCAGCAATCAGCCCCAGCATTTT	CASSPPGTSNQPQHF
TRBV15	TRBJ1-2	-	-	TGTGCCACCAGCAGAGGGGGCGCGGATGGCTACACCTTC	CATSRGGADGYTF
TRBV2	TRBJ2-1	-	-	TGTGCCAGCAGTGAAGAGGGGGCCTACAATGAGCAGTTCTTC	CASSEEGAYNEQFF
TRBV14	TRBJ2-7	-	-	TGTGCCAGCAGCCAAGATCGTTCGAGGGACGAGCAGTACTTC	CASSQDRSRDEQYF
TRBV7-2	TRBJ2-7	TRBD1	-	TGTGCCAGCAGCTCCAGACAGGGGGCAGCCTACGAGCAGTACTTC	CASSSRQGAAYEQYF
TRBV5-1	TRBJ2-1	-	-	TGCGCCAGCAGCTTGGTACAGGCGGCCTACAATGAGCAGTTCTTC	CASSLVQAAYNEQFF
TRBV6-5	TRBJ1-2	-	-	TGTGCCAGCAGTCCCTTTGGGGTGGGGCATCTCGGCTTC	CASSPFGVGHLGF
TRBV5-1	TRBJ2-7	-	-	TGCGCCAGCAGCTTGGACCAACACGGCGAGCAGTACTTC	CASSLDQHGEQYF
TRBV28	TRBJ2-7	-	-	TGTGCCAGCAGTTTGAGAGGACAGATCTACGAGCAGTACTTC	CASSLRGQIYEQYF
TRBV29-1	TRBJ1-2	TRBD1	-	TGCAGCGTTGGAAGGACAGGTATATCCTATGGCTACACCTTC	CSVGRTGISYGYTF
TRBV28	TRBJ1-4	-	-	TGTGCCAGCAGTCCACGGGCCAATCGGGAAAAACTGTTTTTT	CASSPRANREKLFF
TRBV29-1	TRBJ1-2	TRBD1	-	TGCAGCGTGATCGGACAGGGGGCATATGGCTACACCTTC	CSVIGQGAYGYTF
TRBV5-1	TRBJ2-7	TRBD2	once	TGCGCCAGCAGCTTGGCTCTAGCGGCTACCTACGAGCAGTACTTC	CASSLALAATYEQYF
TRBV7-2	TRBJ1-2	-	-	TGTGCCAGCAGCTTCTTGAATATCGGGGACTATGGCTACACCTTC	CASSFLNIGDYGYTF
TRBV6-5	TRBJ2-7	TRBD1	-	TGTGCCAGCAGTTTTAGGCCGGGACAGGGACCCTATGGGCAGTACTTC	CASSFRPGQGPYGQYF
TRBV6-1	TRBJ1-4	TRBD1	-	TGTGCGATCAGGGGGCAGTGGAATGAAAAACTGTTTTTT	CAIRGQWNEKLFF
TRBV6-1	TRBJ1-1	-	few	TGTGCCATCACCCCGGGATATAGGAGCACTGAAGCTTTCTTT	CAITPGYRSTEAFF
TRBV14	TRBJ1-2	-	-	TGTGCCAGCAGCTTAGCTAACTATGGCTACACCTTC	CASSLANYGYTF
TRBV19	TRBJ2-3	TRBD2	-	TGTGCCAGTAGCCCCCGCGCTAGCGGGAGCAGAGGGGTGTATTCAGATACGCAGTATTTT	CASSPRASGSRGVYSDTQYF
TRBV5-1	TRBJ1-4	-	-	TGCGCCAGCAGCTATGGCGTGTCAGGTGAAAAACTGTTTTTT	CASSYGVSGEKLFF
TRBV10-2	TRBJ2-1	TRBD1	-	TGCGCCAGCAGCCCCACAGGGGATTCCGGTGAGCAGTTCTTC	CASSPTGDSGEQFF
TRBV27	TRBJ2-1	TRBD2	-	TGTGCCAGCAGTTTATACCGGGAGGGCTTTGAGCAGTTCTTC	CASSLYREGFEQFF
TRBV2	TRBJ2-7	TRBD1	-	TGTGCCAGCAGTACACAGGGGGGCCACTACGAGCAGTACTTC	CASSTQGGHYEQYF
TRBV7-9	TRBJ1-2	-	-	TGTGCCAGCAGCTTCTTCCCAGGCAAAAACTATGGCTACACCTTC	CASSFFPGKNYGYTF
TRBV4-1	TRBJ2-3	TRBD1	-	TGCGCCAGCAGCCAAGCCGGGACAGGGGACGCCCGCACAGATACGCAGTATTTT	CASSQAGTGDARTDTQYF
TRBV7-2	TRBJ2-7	-	-	TGTGCCAGCAGCTTAGCGGGGCGGGGGCCGAGCTCCTACGAGCAGTACTTC	CASSLAGRGPSSYEQYF
TRBV5-1	TRBJ2-6	TRBD1	-	TGCGCCAGCAGCCTCCTCGGACAGGGGGCCCTGCTGTCTGGGGCCAACGTCCTGACTTTC	CASSLLGQGALLSGANVLTF
TRBV29-1	TRBJ1-4	TRBD1	-	TGCAGCGGAACGGGAGGGGACAGGGAGTTTTTT	CSGTGGDREFF
TRBV6-5	TRBJ1-2	-	-	TGTGCCAGCAGTTCGACCCCACAGGGAGACTATGGCTACACCTTC	CASSSTPQGDYGYTF
TRBV9	TRBJ2-7	TRBD2	-	TGTGCCAGCACGTCCGGGACTAAATCCTACGAGCAGTACTTC	CASTSGTKSYEQYF
TRBV7-9	TRBJ2-7	TRBD1	-	TGTGCCAGCAGCTTAGCTTCGGGACAGGGGAGCCACGAGCAGTACTTC	CASSLASGQGSHEQYF
TRBV5-4	TRBJ2-3	TRBD2	-	TGTGCCAGCAGCTTGGGTCCGGGAGGAGGTGCAGATACGCAGTATTTT	CASSLGPGGGADTQYF
TRBV5-1	TRBJ1-1	TRBD1	-	TGCGCCAGCAGCTTCGACGGGACAGCCTTCACTGAAGCTTTCTTT	CASSFDGTAFTEAFF
TRBV9	TRBJ1-5	-	-	TGTGCCAGCAGCCCCTATGGTGGCAATCAGCCCCAGCATTTT	CASSPYGGNQPQHF